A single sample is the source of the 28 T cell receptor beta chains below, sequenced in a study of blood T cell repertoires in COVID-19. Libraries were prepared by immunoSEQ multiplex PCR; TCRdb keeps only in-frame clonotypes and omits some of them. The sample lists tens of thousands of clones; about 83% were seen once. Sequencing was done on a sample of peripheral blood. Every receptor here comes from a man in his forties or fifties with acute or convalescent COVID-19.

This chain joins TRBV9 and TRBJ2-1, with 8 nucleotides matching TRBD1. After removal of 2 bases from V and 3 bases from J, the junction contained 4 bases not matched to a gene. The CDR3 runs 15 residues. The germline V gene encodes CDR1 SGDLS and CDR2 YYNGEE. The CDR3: CASSVWGQDYNEQFF. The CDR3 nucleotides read TGTGCCAGCAGCGTTTGGGGACAGGACTACAATGAGCAGTTCTTC.

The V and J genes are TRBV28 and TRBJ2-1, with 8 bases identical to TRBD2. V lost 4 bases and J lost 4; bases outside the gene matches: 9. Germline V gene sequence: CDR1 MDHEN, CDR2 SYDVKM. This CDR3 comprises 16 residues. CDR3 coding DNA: TGTGCCAGCAGTTCCCCTCTCGGGAGGGCTTACAATGAGCAGTTCTTC. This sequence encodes CASSSPLGRAYNEQFF.

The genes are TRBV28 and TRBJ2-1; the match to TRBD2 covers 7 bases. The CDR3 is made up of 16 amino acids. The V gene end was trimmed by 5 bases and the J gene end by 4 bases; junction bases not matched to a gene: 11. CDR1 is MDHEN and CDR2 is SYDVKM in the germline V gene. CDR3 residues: CASSPRTRSPYNEQFF. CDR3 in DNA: TGTGCCAGCAGTCCCCGGACTAGAAGCCCTTACAATGAGCAGTTCTTC.

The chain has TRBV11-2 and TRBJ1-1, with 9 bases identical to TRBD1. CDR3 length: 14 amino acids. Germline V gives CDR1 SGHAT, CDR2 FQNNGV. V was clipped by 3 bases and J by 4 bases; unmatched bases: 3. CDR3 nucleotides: TGTGCCAGCAGCTTTACAGGGGGCAGCACTGAAGCTTTCTTT. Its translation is CASSFTGGSTEAFF.

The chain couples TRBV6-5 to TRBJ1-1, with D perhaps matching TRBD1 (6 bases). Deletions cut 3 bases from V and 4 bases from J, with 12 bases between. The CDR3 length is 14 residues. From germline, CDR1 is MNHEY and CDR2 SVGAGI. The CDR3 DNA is TGTGCCAGCAGTTATACAGGGATCGGCACTGAAGCTTTCTTT. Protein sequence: CASSYTGIGTEAFF.

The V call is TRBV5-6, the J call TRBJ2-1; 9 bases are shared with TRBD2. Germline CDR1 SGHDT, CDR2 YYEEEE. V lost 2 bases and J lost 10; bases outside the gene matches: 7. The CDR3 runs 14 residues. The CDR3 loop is CASSLLAGAVEQFF. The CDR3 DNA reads TGTGCCAGCAGCTTATTAGCGGGAGCCGTCGAGCAGTTCTTC.

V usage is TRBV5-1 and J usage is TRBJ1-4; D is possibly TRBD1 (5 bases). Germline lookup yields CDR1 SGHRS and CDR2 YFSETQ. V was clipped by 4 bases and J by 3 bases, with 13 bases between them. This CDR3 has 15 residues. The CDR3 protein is CASSVRDWPNEKLFF. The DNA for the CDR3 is TGCGCCAGCAGCGTCAGGGATTGGCCTAATGAAAAACTGTTTTTT.

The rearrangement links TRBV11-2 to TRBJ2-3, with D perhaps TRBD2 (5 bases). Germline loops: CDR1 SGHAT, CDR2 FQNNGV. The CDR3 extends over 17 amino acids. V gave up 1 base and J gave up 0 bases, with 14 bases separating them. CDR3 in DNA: TGTGCCAGCAGCTTAGGCGTTTATCGGGGTAGCACAGATACGCAGTATTTT. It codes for CASSLGVYRGSTDTQYF.

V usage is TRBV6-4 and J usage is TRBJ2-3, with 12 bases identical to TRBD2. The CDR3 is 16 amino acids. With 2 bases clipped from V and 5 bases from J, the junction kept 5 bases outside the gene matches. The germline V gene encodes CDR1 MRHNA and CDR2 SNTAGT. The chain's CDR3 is CASSDGLAGRGDTQYF. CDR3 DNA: TGTGCCAGCAGTGACGGACTAGCGGGGCGGGGAGATACGCAGTATTTT.

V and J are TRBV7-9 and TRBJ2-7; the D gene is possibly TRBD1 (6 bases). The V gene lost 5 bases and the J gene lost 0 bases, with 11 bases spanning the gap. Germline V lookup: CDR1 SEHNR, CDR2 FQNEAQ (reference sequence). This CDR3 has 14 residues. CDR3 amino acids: CASSDTGSSYEQYF. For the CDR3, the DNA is TGTGCCAGCAGCGATACAGGGAGCTCCTACGAGCAGTACTTC.

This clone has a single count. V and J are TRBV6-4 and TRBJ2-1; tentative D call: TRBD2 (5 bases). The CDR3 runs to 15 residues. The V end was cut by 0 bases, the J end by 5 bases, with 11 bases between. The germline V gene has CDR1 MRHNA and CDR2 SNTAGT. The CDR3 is CASSDSEGDHNEQFF. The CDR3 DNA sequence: TGTGCCAGCAGTGACTCCGAGGGAGACCACAATGAGCAGTTCTTC.

CDR3 sequence reads: CASSPQGRGNEKLFF. As DNA, the CDR3 is TGTGCCAGCAGCCCACAGGGCAGGGGTAATGAAAAACTGTTTTTT. The chain joins TRBV9 to TRBJ1-4, with a possible D match to TRBD1 (6 bases). The CDR3 spans 15 residues. Germline CDR1 reads SGDLS; CDR2 reads YYNGEE. The V end lost 4 bases, the J end lost 4 bases, and 14 bases lay between the germline ends.

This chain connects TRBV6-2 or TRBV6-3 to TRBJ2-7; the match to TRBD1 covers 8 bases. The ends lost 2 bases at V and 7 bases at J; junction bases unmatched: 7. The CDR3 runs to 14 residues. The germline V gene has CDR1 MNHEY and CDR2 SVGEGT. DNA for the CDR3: TGTGCCAGCAGTTACAGGCAGGGGGCTTCGGAGCAGTACTTC. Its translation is CASSYRQGASEQYF.

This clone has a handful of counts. This chain's CDR3 is CAWSRSGIGNIQYF. As DNA, the CDR3 is TGTGCCTGGAGTCGCTCAGGGATCGGCAACATTCAGTACTTC. The chain links TRBV30 to TRBJ2-4, with TRBD1 as a possible D gene (5 bases). Germline CDR1 and CDR2: GTSNPN and SVGIG (reference sequence). The CDR3 runs 14 residues. V was shortened by 2 bases and J by 7 bases, with 15 bases between the two germline ends.

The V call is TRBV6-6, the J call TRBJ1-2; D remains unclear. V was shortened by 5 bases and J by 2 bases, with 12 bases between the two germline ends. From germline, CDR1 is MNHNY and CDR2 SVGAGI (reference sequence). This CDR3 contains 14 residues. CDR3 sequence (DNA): TGTGCCAGCAGTCCATGGCGAGGGAACTATGGCTACACCTTC. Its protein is CASSPWRGNYGYTF.

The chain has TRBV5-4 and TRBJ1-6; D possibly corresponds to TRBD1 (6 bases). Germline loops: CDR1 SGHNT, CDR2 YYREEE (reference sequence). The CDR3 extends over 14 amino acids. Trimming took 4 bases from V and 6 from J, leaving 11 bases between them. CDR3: CASSLDRINSPLHF. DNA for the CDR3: TGTGCCAGCAGCCTTGACAGGATTAATTCACCCCTCCACTTT. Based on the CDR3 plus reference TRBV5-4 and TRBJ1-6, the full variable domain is ETGVTQSPTHLIKTRGQQVTLRCSSQSGHNTVSWYQQALGQGPQFIFQYYREEENGRGNFPPRFSGLQFPNYSSELNVNALELDDSALYLCASSLDRINSPLHFGNGTRLTVT.

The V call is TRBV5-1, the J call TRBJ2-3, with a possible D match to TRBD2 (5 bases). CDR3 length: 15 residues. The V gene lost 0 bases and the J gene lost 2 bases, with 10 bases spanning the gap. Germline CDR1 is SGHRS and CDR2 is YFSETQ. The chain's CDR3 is CASSLGPGNTDTQYF. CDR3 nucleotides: TGCGCCAGCAGCTTGGGACCCGGGAACACAGATACGCAGTATTTT.

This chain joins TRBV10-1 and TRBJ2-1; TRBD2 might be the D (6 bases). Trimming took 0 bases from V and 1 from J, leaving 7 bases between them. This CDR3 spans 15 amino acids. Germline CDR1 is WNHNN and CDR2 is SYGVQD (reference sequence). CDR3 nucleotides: TGCGCCAGCAGTGAGTCGGGGGGATCCTACAATGAGCAGTTCTTC. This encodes CASSESGGSYNEQFF.

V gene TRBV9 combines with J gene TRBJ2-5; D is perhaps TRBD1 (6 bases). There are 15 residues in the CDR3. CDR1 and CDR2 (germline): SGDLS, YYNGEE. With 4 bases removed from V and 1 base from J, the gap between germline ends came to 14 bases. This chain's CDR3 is CASSTTGFLQETQYF. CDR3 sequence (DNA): TGTGCCAGCAGCACCACAGGGTTTCTCCAAGAGACCCAGTACTTC.

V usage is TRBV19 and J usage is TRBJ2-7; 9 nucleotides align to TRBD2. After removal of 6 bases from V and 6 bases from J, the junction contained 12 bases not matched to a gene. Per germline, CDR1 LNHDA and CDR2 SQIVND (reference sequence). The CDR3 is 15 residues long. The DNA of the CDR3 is TGTGCCAGTAGGCCCTCCGGGACTAGCACAAGCGAGCAGTACTTC. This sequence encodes CASRPSGTSTSEQYF.

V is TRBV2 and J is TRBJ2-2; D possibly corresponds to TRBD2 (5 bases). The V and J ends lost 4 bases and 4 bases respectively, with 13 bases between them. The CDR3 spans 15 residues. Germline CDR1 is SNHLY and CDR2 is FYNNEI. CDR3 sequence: CASSGTVRATGELFF. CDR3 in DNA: TGTGCCAGCAGTGGGACTGTCCGAGCCACCGGGGAGCTGTTTTTT.

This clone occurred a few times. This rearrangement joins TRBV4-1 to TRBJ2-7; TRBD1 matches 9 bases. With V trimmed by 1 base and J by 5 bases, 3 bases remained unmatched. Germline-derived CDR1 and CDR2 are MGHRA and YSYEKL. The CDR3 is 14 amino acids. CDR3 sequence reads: CASSQGTGAHEQYF. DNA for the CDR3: TGCGCCAGCAGCCAAGGGACAGGGGCCCACGAGCAGTACTTC.

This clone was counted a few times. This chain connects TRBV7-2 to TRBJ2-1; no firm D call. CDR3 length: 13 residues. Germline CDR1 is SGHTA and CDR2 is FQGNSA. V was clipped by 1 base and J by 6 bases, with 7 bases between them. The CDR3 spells CASSLGSLNEQFF. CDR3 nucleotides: TGTGCCAGCAGCTTAGGGAGCCTCAATGAGCAGTTCTTC.

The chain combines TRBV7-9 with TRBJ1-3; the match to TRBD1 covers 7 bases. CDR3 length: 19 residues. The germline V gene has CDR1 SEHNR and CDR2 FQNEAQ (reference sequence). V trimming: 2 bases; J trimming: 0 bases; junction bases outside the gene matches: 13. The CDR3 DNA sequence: TGTGCCAGCAGCTTAAGGGGACAGAGCTTGACGAGCTCTGGAAACACCATATATTTT. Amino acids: CASSLRGQSLTSSGNTIYF.

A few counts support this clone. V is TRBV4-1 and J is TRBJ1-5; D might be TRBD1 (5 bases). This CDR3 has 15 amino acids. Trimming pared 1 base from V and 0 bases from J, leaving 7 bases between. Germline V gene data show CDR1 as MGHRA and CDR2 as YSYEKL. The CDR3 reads CASSQGTSSNQPQHF. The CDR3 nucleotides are TGCGCCAGCAGCCAAGGGACATCTAGCAATCAGCCCCAGCATTTT.

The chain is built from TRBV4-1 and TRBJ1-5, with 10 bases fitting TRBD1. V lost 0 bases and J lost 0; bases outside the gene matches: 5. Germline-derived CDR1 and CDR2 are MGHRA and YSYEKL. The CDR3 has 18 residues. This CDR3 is CASSQDGQGDYSNQPQHF. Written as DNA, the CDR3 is TGCGCCAGCAGCCAAGATGGACAGGGGGACTATAGCAATCAGCCCCAGCATTTT.

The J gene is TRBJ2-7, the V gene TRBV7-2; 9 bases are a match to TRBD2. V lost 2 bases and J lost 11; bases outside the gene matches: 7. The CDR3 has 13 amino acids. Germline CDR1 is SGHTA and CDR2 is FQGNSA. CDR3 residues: CASSLIPSGEKYF. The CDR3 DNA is TGTGCCAGCAGCTTAATTCCTAGCGGGGAAAAGTACTTC.

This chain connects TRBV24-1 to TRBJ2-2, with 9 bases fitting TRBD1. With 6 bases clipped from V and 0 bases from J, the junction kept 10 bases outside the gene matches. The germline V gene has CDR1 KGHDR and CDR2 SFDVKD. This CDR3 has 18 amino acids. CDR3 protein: CATSKNLGQGANTGELFF. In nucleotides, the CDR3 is TGTGCCACCAGTAAAAACCTGGGACAGGGCGCGAACACCGGGGAGCTGTTTTTT.